This TCR beta chain was recorded in a study of long-term antiretroviral therapy in people with HIV. Every single participant having HIV got treatment inside the United States. An immunoSEQ assay, version v3.0, was performed at survey level. Data came from immunoSEQ multiplex PCR; TCRdb stores just in-frame clones and leaves some out. The sample includes approximately 21,000 clones, about nine tenths of them seen just once. Overall study results and limits: HIV repertoires spanned narrower CDR3 length ranges than controls.

Points on this clone: Its antigen remains unidentified.

The sequenced sample was unsorted PBMCs, obtained 4.4 years before starting antiretroviral therapy. The sequence was collected from a woman in her twenties or thirties with HIV.

The CDR3 reads CASSPPGFGYTF. As DNA, the CDR3 is TGTGCCAGTAGTCCCCCAGGGTTTGGCTACACCTTC. The rearrangement uses TRBV19 and TRBJ1-2; tentative D call: TRBD1 (5 bases). The CDR3 covers 12 residues. Germline assignment: CDR1 LNHDA and CDR2 SQIVND (reference sequence). With 5 bases removed from V and 7 bases from J, the gap between germline ends came to 11 bases.